This T cell receptor beta chain originates from a study of CD8+ T cells in alopecia areata. Study as a whole: Those treated were given oral tofacitinib at 5 to 10 mg twice daily. General observations from the study: Scalp specimens additionally yield sequences from normal skin's resident alphabeta T cells.

V lost 1 base to trimming and J lost 5 bases, with 15 bases between them. Looked up from germline, CDR1 is KGHSH and CDR2 is LQKENI. CDR3 size: 15 residues. cDNA reverse transcribed from extracted RNA served as the sequencing template. Data came from immunoSEQ multiplex PCR; TCRdb stores just in-frame clones and leaves some out. Counted here are about 130,000 clones, around 49% occurring once; the ten biggest clones make up over 15%. Obtained from alopecia areata patients were lesional scalp punch biopsies along with peripheral blood. Sorting separated CD4+ and CD8+ T cells out of PBMCs. This clone was observed a few times. Its antigen is unknown.

The receptor was derived from a human donor with alopecia areata. The rearrangement uses TRBV18 and TRBJ2-7, with D possibly being TRBD1 (5 bases). The sample consisted of CD8+ T cells sorted from blood, taken at week 0. The CDR3 region has the DNA TGTGCCAGCTCACCACAAAGGGGTTTACCCCACGAGCAGTACTTC. Protein product: CASSPQRGLPHEQYF.